The clone carrying this T cell receptor (beta chain) was counted many times. This entry comes from a study of Graves' ophthalmopathy and Graves' hyperthyroidism. The authors amplified TCR beta CDR3 regions from RNA transcripts. The authors performed first-round RT-PCR with HTBI primers and then a second-round multiplex PCR. TCRdb itself ran the multiplex PCR reads through MiXCR, one entry per CDR3 protein. In the table there are approximately 460,000 distinct CDR3 sequences, roughly an eighth of which are singletons. This sequence originates from a woman younger than 45 with Graves' ophthalmopathy. Sequencing was carried out using blood.

For the CDR3, the DNA is TGCAGTGCTAGATCGGAGGGGGGACGGTACGAGCAGTACTTC. Translation: CSARSEGGRYEQYF. The chain joins TRBV20-1 to TRBJ2-7; D is tentatively TRBD1 or TRBD2 (6 bases each). The germline V gene encodes CDR1 DFQATT and CDR2 SNEGSKA (reference sequence). The CDR3 consists of 14 residues. V dropped 2 bases and J dropped 4 bases, with 15 bases sitting between them.